Below, one TCR beta chain is given with its context. Many counts were recorded for this clonotype. The clone's antigen remains unknown. Within one base of it there is no much larger clone, and no base qualities were kept. A distance of 12 bases separates the germline ends of V and J, which lose 3 bases and 3 bases respectively. The germline V gene (reference sequence) yields DFQATT for CDR1 and SNEGSKA for CDR2. Reading from cysteine to phenylalanine, the CDR3 counts 14 amino acids. The sequence is cut down to CDR3 DNA, 42 bases in frame from base 1. The data were obtained in a study of early T cells in non-severe SARS-CoV-2 infection (dated by TCRdb to the early 2020s). About the investigation overall: Because TCR sequencing was done on bulk RNA from unsorted whole blood, the alpha and beta chains could not be paired.

Libraries were made using 5' RACE. TCRdb shows the sequencer as NextSeq 500. Unique molecular identifiers were attached to individual cDNA molecules in the TCR library protocol so that sequencing error and PCR bias could be corrected. Sequencing covered both TCR alpha and beta chains, and within each sample the abundances of alpha and beta sequences were tightly co-correlated. The source study handled its data this way. Decombinator V4 was used to perform V gene, J gene and CDR3 annotation of TCR sequences. TCRs were defined as expanded if a significant change between any two time points was detected under a Poisson model with p below 0.0001. TCR abundances were normalised to the total number of TCRs sequenced per sample and expressed as counts per million. TRAV1-2 paired with TRAJ12, TRAJ20 or TRAJ33 defined MAIT TCRs, while TRAV10 paired with TRAJ18 defined iNKT TCRs. VDJdb, accessed 1 November 2021, was searched for CMV, EBV and SARS-CoV-2 annotated TCRs, with TCRs annotated for multiple antigens excluded. TCRdb reprocessed the public reads (quality trimming at Q25 with fastp, clone calling with MiXCR) and kept in-frame beta chains. Each CDR3 protein gets just one entry, which takes the most common genes and DNA from the rows behind it. Clone size and V and J calls follow TCRdb, not the original study. The sample has 88,000 or so distinct CDR3 sequences on record, 14% to 15% of them singletons. 4.5% to 7% of the sample lies in the top ten.

A case-control design nested within a healthcare worker cohort in London, UK, was used, with weekly nasopharyngeal swab PCR tests and blood sampling performed. Healthcare workers were enrolled in the week of the UK lockdown, from 23 to 31 March 2020, and were followed every week for up to roughly 15 weeks. The research as a whole found: VDJdb matching was skewed toward anti-spike CD8 responses, so virus-specific expansions were likely underestimated and private and CD4 specificities were missed.

The TCR was taken from an adult who was a healthcare worker with PCR-confirmed SARS-CoV-2 infection or an uninfected control (not recorded which). What was sequenced was whole blood. The sequence links TRBV20-1 to TRBJ2-1; the D gene identity is not certain. The DNA sequence is as follows: TGCAGTGCTAGTTCATCCGGTTTCTACAATGAGCAGTTCTTC. Translated, this gives CSASSSGFYNEQFF.